The 15 T cell receptor beta chains listed next were all sequenced from one sample in a study of cytotoxic CD8 clonotypes in ibrutinib-treated CLL. Method: immunoSEQ multiplex PCR; TCRdb's copy keeps in-frame clones and lacks some. The repertoire holds hundreds of thousands of clones, with 60% to 75% as singletons. This material consisted of PBMCs, taken after 24 months of ibrutinib treatment. These receptors all come from a human donor with chronic lymphocytic leukemia.

The chain combines TRBV10-3 with TRBJ2-7; weak D call: TRBD2 (7 bases). Germline V gene data show CDR1 as ENHRY and CDR2 as SYGVKD. The CDR3 has 13 amino acids. Trimming cost V 8 bases and J 2 bases, with 13 bases left between them. The CDR3 is CAIARGGAYEQYF. In nucleotides, the CDR3 is TGTGCCATCGCTAGGGGGGGCGCCTACGAGCAGTACTTC.

This clone was seen more than once but under ten times. This chain connects TRBV28 to TRBJ1-1; no clear D gene. The V gene's germline CDR1 is MDHEN and CDR2 SYDVKM. Trimming pared 3 bases from V and 4 bases from J, leaving 9 bases between. The CDR3 sequence is 13 residues long. The CDR3 DNA sequence: TGTGCCAGCAGTTTTTCTGCGGGCACTGAAGCTTTCTTT. Translation: CASSFSAGTEAFF.

V gene TRBV4-3 combines with J gene TRBJ2-7, with a tentative D call TRBD2 (5 bases). The CDR3 sequence is 13 residues long. Germline CDR1 is LGHNA and CDR2 is YSLEER. Trimming shortened V by 1 base and J by 5 bases, and 9 bases separated the two germline ends. The CDR3 sequence is CASSQGMRDEQYF. In DNA, the CDR3 is TGCGCCAGCAGCCAAGGTATGAGGGACGAGCAGTACTTC.

This clone was recorded at least ten times. The chain is built from TRBV10-3 and TRBJ2-7; TRBD1 is a possible D gene (5 bases). This CDR3 contains 14 residues. Germline loops: CDR1 ENHRY, CDR2 SYGVKD. The V and J ends lost 6 bases and 2 bases respectively, with 14 bases between them. The CDR3 region is CAISPQGEPYEQYF. In DNA, the CDR3 is TGTGCCATCAGCCCCCAAGGGGAACCCTACGAGCAGTACTTC.

The chain employs TRBV7-2 and TRBJ2-5; weak D call: TRBD1 (6 bases). This CDR3 region has 14 residues. Germline V gene lookup returns CDR1 SGHTA and CDR2 FQGNSA. V lost 5 bases, J lost 5 bases, and 15 bases lay in between. The CDR3 nucleotides read TGTGCCAGCAGCCGGACAGTCGGCTGGGAGACCCAGTACTTC. It codes for CASSRTVGWETQYF.

The V gene is TRBV28, the J gene TRBJ2-7; TRBD1 aligns across 7 bases. Germline V gene data show CDR1 as MDHEN and CDR2 as SYDVKM. This CDR3 spans 14 amino acids. V lost 6 bases, J lost 0 bases, and 5 bases stayed unmatched. CDR3 DNA: TGTGCCAGCAGAGCAGGGGGTCCCTCCTACGAGCAGTACTTC. Amino acid sequence: CASRAGGPSYEQYF.

The sample holds one count of this clone. The chain is built from TRBV27 and TRBJ2-7, with D maybe TRBD2 (5 bases). The germline CDR1 and CDR2 sequences are MNHEY and SMNVEV (reference sequence). There are 11 residues in the CDR3. V lost 4 bases and J lost 5, with 6 bases in between. The chain's CDR3 is CASSYGDEQYF. The CDR3 DNA reads TGTGCCAGCAGTTACGGGGACGAGCAGTACTTC.

This clone was seen more than once but under ten times. This rearrangement joins TRBV6-5 to TRBJ1-1; maybe TRBD1 (5 bases). Germline lookup yields CDR1 MNHEY and CDR2 SVGAGI. V lost 6 bases, J lost 8 bases, and 13 bases lay in between. The CDR3 contains 12 residues. CDR3 sequence reads: CASSPRGGEAFF. CDR3 in DNA: TGTGCCAGCAGCCCGCGTGGGGGAGAAGCTTTCTTT.

V usage is TRBV27 and J usage is TRBJ2-3, with D possibly matching TRBD2 (6 bases). This CDR3 is built from 17 residues. V was trimmed by 1 base and J by 5 bases, leaving 19 bases between them. In germline, CDR1 is MNHEY, CDR2 SMNVEV (reference sequence). This CDR3 is CASSLYRYGTGGDTQYF. CDR3 DNA: TGTGCCAGCAGTTTATACCGCTACGGGACCGGGGGAGATACGCAGTATTTT.

The chain joins TRBV5-1 to TRBJ2-3; either TRBD1 or TRBD2 may fit D (5 bases each). The CDR3 is made up of 15 amino acids. V was clipped by 6 bases and J by 0 bases, with 14 bases between them. Germline loops: CDR1 SGHRS, CDR2 YFSETQ. The CDR3 bases are TGCGCCAGCACTAGAGGGACCCATAGCACAGATACGCAGTATTTT. This gives the protein CASTRGTHSTDTQYF.

A word on this clone: One junction end disagrees with the germline gene, perhaps due to a read error. The CDR3 region has the DNA TGTGCTAGCAGCTTAGCGCTGGACGGTCATACGCAGTATTTT. Amino acid sequence: CASSLALDGHTQYF. The gene calls are TRBV7-7 and TRBJ2-3, with D possibly being TRBD2 (5 bases). Germline V CDR1 and CDR2: SSHAT, FNYEAQ (reference sequence). The CDR3 totals 14 residues.

The chain joins TRBV14 to TRBJ2-7; D uncertain. This CDR3 has 15 residues. Germline V gene sequence: CDR1 SGHDN, CDR2 FVKESK. Deletions cut 1 base from V and 6 bases from J, with 16 bases between. CDR3 coding DNA: TGTGCCAGCAGCCAAGGCGTGAGCAGGCAAGGCGAGCAGTACTTC. Its protein product is CASSQGVSRQGEQYF.

The CDR3 reads CASRGLAGADTQYF. In DNA, the CDR3 is TGTGCCAGCAGGGGACTAGCGGGAGCAGATACGCAGTATTTT. The V call is TRBV13, the J call TRBJ2-3; 14 bases are a match to TRBD2. CDR3 length: 14 amino acids. V shed 6 bases and J 4 bases; nucleotides not matched to a gene: 0. CDR1 PRHDT and CDR2 FYEKMQ come from the germline V gene (reference sequence).

V usage is TRBV10-3 and J usage is TRBJ2-5; 8 positions agree with TRBD1. With 5 bases clipped from V and 1 base from J, the junction kept 3 bases outside the gene matches. Germline CDR1 ENHRY, CDR2 SYGVKD. This CDR3 is built from 14 residues. CDR3 bases: TGTGCCATCAGTCATACAGGGGGCCAAGAGACCCAGTACTTC. This sequence encodes CAISHTGGQETQYF.

The chain links TRBV6-5 to TRBJ2-1; 9 bases align to TRBD2. Losses at the gene ends were 10 bases for V and 8 bases for J; bases not matched to a gene: 9. Looked up from germline, CDR1 is MNHEY and CDR2 is SVGAGI. CDR3 length equals 13 residues. CDR3 protein: CATGASGMDEQFF. The CDR3 DNA sequence: TGTGCCACTGGGGCTAGCGGGATGGATGAGCAGTTCTTC.